The 20 T cell receptor beta chains below were found in one sample sequenced in a study of T cells in Graves' hyperthyroidism and ophthalmopathy. Amplification of TCR beta CDR3 regions was performed using RNA transcripts as template. RT-PCR in the first round (using the HTBI primer set) targeted the TCR CDR3. TCRdb analysed the multiplex PCR reads with MiXCR anew, one entry per CDR3 protein. The table shows fewer than 110,000 distinct CDR3 sequences, with around a sixth occurring only once. The sample taken for sequencing was blood. The receptors shown here come from a woman between 45 and 60 years old with Graves' hyperthyroidism.

This clonotype has ten or more counts. The chain combines TRBV7-8 with TRBJ2-2, with TRBD2 matching 12 bases. The CDR3 has 14 amino acids. Per the germline V gene, CDR1 is SGHVS and CDR2 is FQNEAQ. The V gene end was trimmed by 5 bases and the J gene end by 5 bases; junction bases not matched to a gene: 0. CDR3 in amino acids: CASSGLAGTGELFF. In DNA form, the CDR3 reads TGTGCCAGCAGCGGACTAGCGGGAACCGGGGAGCTGTTTTTT.

The table lists this clonotype with many counts. The chain couples TRBV18 to TRBJ2-5; D gene uncertain. V gave up 9 bases and J gave up 4 bases, with 12 bases separating them. The V gene's germline CDR1 is KGHSH and CDR2 LQKENI. The CDR3 covers 12 residues. The CDR3, as DNA: TGTGCCAGTGGCATGACCTCAGAGACCCAGTACTTC. Its protein is CASGMTSETQYF.

This clonotype has a count of ten or more. The rearrangement links TRBV7-8 to TRBJ2-1, with a tentative D call TRBD2 (6 bases). The CDR3 has 15 amino acids. Germline assignment: CDR1 SGHVS and CDR2 FQNEAQ. Trimming removed 5 bases at V and 7 bases at J, with 18 bases between. CDR3 sequence reads: CASSPRLGRWNEQFF. In DNA form, the CDR3 reads TGTGCCAGCAGCCCTCGACTAGGGAGATGGAATGAGCAGTTCTTC.

This clonotype was found many times. This chain links TRBV27 with TRBJ2-1; 10 bases line up with TRBD1. After removal of 6 bases from V and 3 bases from J, the junction contained 8 bases not matched to a gene. In germline, CDR1 is MNHEY, CDR2 SMNVEV (reference sequence). The CDR3 loop spans 16 amino acids. The CDR3 reads CASSTLRDRGYNEQFF. DNA of the CDR3: TGTGCCAGCAGCACCCTCCGGGACAGGGGCTACAATGAGCAGTTCTTC.

There are many counts of this clonotype. This rearrangement joins TRBV3-1 to TRBJ1-5; D gene uncertain. V lost 0 bases and J 1 base, leaving 4 bases between the germline ends. The CDR3 is 14 amino acids. From germline, CDR1 is LGHDT and CDR2 YNNKEL (reference sequence). CDR3 amino acids: CASSQDRSNQPQHF. In DNA, the CDR3 is TGTGCCAGCAGCCAAGATAGGAGCAATCAGCCCCAGCATTTT.

The chain is built from TRBV18 and TRBJ1-5; TRBD1 matches at 7 bases. The V gene end was trimmed by 3 bases and the J gene end by 7 bases; junction bases not matched to a gene: 9. CDR1 and CDR2 from the germline V gene are KGHSH and LQKENI. The CDR3 has 15 amino acids. The CDR3 nucleotides read TGTGCCAGCTCACCCCCGGGACAGAGAAAGCAGCCCCAGCATTTT. Its translation is CASSPPGQRKQPQHF. Together with reference TRBV18 and TRBJ1-5, the CDR3 gives the full variable domain: NAGVMQNPRHLVRRRGQEARLRCSPMKGHSHVYWYRQLPEEGLKFMVYLQKENIIDESGMPKERFSAEFPKEGPSILRIQQVVRGDSAAYFCASSPPGQRKQPQHFGDGTRLSIL.

As to this clonotype: A junction boundary mismatches the germline segment, possibly from a read error. V is TRBV19 and J is TRBJ2-5; D gene unclear. This CDR3 region has 13 residues. Germline-derived CDR1 and CDR2 are LNHDA and SQIVND (reference sequence). The CDR3 is CTSSTARQETQYF. In DNA form, the CDR3 reads TGTACCAGTAGTACGGCAAGACAAGAGACCCAGTACTTC.

V and J are TRBV15 and TRBJ2-3; 10 bases match TRBD2. With 8 bases clipped from V and 11 bases from J, the junction kept 7 bases outside the gene matches. CDR1 and CDR2 (germline): LNHNV, YYDKDF (reference sequence). This CDR3 contains 12 residues. The CDR3 loop reads CATRLAGAMQYF. Written as DNA, the CDR3 is TGTGCCACCCGCCTAGCGGGAGCTATGCAGTATTTT.

This clonotype was detected ten times or more. This rearrangement joins TRBV20-1 to TRBJ2-3, with D perhaps TRBD1 (5 bases). Germline lookup yields CDR1 DFQATT and CDR2 SNEGSKA (reference sequence). The germline V and J ends were trimmed by 1 base and 0 bases, with 14 bases remaining between them. CDR3 size: 16 residues. The CDR3: CSARAGAETSTDTQYF. The CDR3 DNA is TGCAGTGCTAGAGCTGGGGCGGAAACTAGCACAGATACGCAGTATTTT.

This rearrangement joins TRBV6-5 to TRBJ2-7; D is uncertain. Germline V gives CDR1 MNHEY, CDR2 SVGAGI. The CDR3 runs 12 residues. V lost 2 bases to trimming and J lost 6 bases, with 8 bases between them. CDR3 sequence (DNA): TGTGCCAGCAGTTACGGCTGGGGCGAGCAGTACTTC. Amino acid sequence: CASSYGWGEQYF.

This clonotype was counted many times. The genes are TRBV7-8 and TRBJ2-7, with D hard to call. The CDR3 runs to 14 residues. Trimming removed 5 bases from V and 4 bases from J, with 15 bases in between. CDR1 is SGHVS and CDR2 is FQNEAQ in the germline V gene. The CDR3 nucleotides are TGTGCCAGCAGCCCCGGACGGAACCTATACGAGCAGTACTTC. It yields the protein CASSPGRNLYEQYF.

Ten or more counts support this clonotype. The chain links TRBV13 to TRBJ2-1, with a possible D match to TRBD1 (5 bases). Looked up from germline, CDR1 is PRHDT and CDR2 is FYEKMQ (reference sequence). Deletions cut 3 bases from V and 4 bases from J, with 7 bases between. The CDR3 consists of 13 residues. Here the CDR3 reads CASSFRQYNEQFF. In nucleotides, the CDR3 is TGTGCCAGCAGCTTTCGACAGTACAATGAGCAGTTCTTC.

The genes are TRBV9 and TRBJ2-2; D gene ambiguous. V was shortened by 0 bases and J by 6 bases, with 3 bases between the two germline ends. The CDR3 is 12 residues long. Germline CDR1 SGDLS, CDR2 YYNGEE. This CDR3 reads CASSVEPGELFF. The CDR3 DNA follows: TGTGCCAGCAGCGTAGAGCCCGGGGAGCTGTTTTTT.

The table lists this clonotype with many counts. The chain links TRBV5-1 to TRBJ2-3, with 9 bases identical to TRBD2. Losses at the gene ends were 4 bases for V and 4 bases for J; bases not matched to a gene: 13. The CDR3 sequence is 17 residues long. The germline gives CDR1 SGHRS, CDR2 YFSETQ. Here the CDR3 DNA reads TGCGCCAGCAGCCTGAACTTAGCGGGAGACGGGGCAGATACGCAGTATTTT. This sequence encodes CASSLNLAGDGADTQYF.

Many counts were recorded for this clonotype. The chain employs TRBV20-1 and TRBJ2-4; D may be TRBD1 (7 bases). The CDR3 extends over 14 amino acids. Trimming shortened V by 8 bases and J by 4 bases, and 18 bases separated the two germline ends. The germline CDR1 and CDR2 sequences are DFQATT and SNEGSKA (reference sequence). The CDR3 region is CSTSPGGQKNIQYF. CDR3 DNA: TGCAGTACATCGCCAGGGGGGCAAAAAAACATTCAGTACTTC.

This clonotype was observed at least ten times. This chain connects TRBV28 to TRBJ2-3; TRBD1 agrees at 9 bases. V was clipped by 1 base and J by 2 bases; unmatched bases: 7. This CDR3 is 17 amino acids long. Germline V gives CDR1 MDHEN, CDR2 SYDVKM. The chain's CDR3 is CASSLSRTGAYTDTQYF. The CDR3 DNA reads as TGTGCCAGCAGTTTATCTAGGACAGGGGCTTACACAGATACGCAGTATTTT.

This clonotype came up many times. The rearrangement uses TRBV7-9 and TRBJ1-1, with D uncertain. The germline gives CDR1 SEHNR, CDR2 FQNEAQ (reference sequence). V dropped 2 bases and J dropped 7 bases, with 8 bases sitting between them. This CDR3 has 12 residues. CDR3 residues: CASSLLDSEAFF. For the CDR3, the DNA is TGTGCCAGCAGCTTACTGGATAGTGAAGCTTTCTTT.

CDR3 nucleotide sequence: TGTGCCAGCAGTTTGGTGGGAGAAAACTTCTCCTACGAGCAGTACTTC. Encoded protein: CASSLVGENFSYEQYF. The chain combines TRBV28 with TRBJ2-7, with a weak D call TRBD2 (5 bases). Trimming removed 3 bases from V and 0 bases from J, with 15 bases in between. CDR1 is MDHEN and CDR2 is SYDVKM in the germline V gene. The CDR3 has 16 residues. The variable domain in full, completed from reference TRBV28 and TRBJ2-7, reads DVKVTQSSRYLVKRTGEKVFLECVQDMDHENMFWYRQDPGLGLRLIYFSYDVKMKEKGDIPEGYSVSREKKERFSLILESASTNQTSMYLCASSLVGENFSYEQYFGPGTRLTVT.

This clonotype has a count of ten or more. DNA for the CDR3: TGCGCCAGCAGCTCAGACACGACGAACACTGAAGCTTTCTTT. The encoded protein is CASSSDTTNTEAFF. The chain uses TRBV5-1 and TRBJ1-1; D is uncertain. This CDR3 is built from 14 residues. The ends were cut back, 3 bases at V and 1 base at J, with 10 bases in the middle. Germline V gene lookup returns CDR1 SGHRS and CDR2 YFSETQ.

This clonotype has at least ten counts. The V gene is TRBV20-1, the J gene TRBJ2-1, with 13 bases fitting TRBD2. Germline V gene lookup returns CDR1 DFQATT and CDR2 SNEGSKA (reference sequence). V dropped 5 bases and J dropped 8; count of bases not matched to a gene: 9. CDR3 length: 15 amino acids. As DNA, the CDR3 is TGCAGTGCTGACTGGACTAGCGGGAGCTCGGATGAGCAGTTCTTC. Protein: CSADWTSGSSDEQFF.